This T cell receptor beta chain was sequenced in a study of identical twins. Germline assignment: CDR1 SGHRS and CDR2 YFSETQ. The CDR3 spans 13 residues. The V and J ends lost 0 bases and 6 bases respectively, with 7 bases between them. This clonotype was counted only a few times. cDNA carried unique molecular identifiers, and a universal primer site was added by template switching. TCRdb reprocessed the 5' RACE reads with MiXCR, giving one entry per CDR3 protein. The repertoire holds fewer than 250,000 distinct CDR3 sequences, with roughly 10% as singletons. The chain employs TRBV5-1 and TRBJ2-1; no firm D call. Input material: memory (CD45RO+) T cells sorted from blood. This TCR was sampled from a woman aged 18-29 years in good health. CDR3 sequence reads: CASSLVTSNEQFF. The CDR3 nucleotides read TGCGCCAGCAGCTTGGTAACAAGCAATGAGCAGTTCTTC. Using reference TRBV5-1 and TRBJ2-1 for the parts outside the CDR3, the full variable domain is KAGVTQTPRYLIKTRGQQVTLSCSPISGHRSVSWYQQTPGQGLQFLFEYFSETQRNKGNFPGRFSGRQFSNSRSEMNVSTLELGDSALYLCASSLVTSNEQFFGPGTRLTVL.